This entry describes one T cell receptor beta chain. Its antigen remains unknown. The data stem from a study of OX40 agonist ivuxolimab in advanced cancers. Study observations and caveats: On average, CD8+ T cells had more expanded clones than CD4+.

This table comes from immunoSEQ multiplex PCR, and its TCRdb copy is limited to in-frame clones, with some not included. The sample lists about 83,000 clones; about 81% were seen once. Trimming left V 6 bases short and J 10 bases short, with 28 bases between. The CDR3 has 17 amino acids. Germline CDR1 and CDR2: MNHEY and SMNVEV (reference sequence). The specimen was CD4+ or CD8+ T cells sorted from blood, collected in a trial of the OX40 agonist ivuxolimab. The J gene is TRBJ2-1, the V gene TRBV27; D unresolved. The source is an adult with an advanced solid tumor such as melanoma, head and neck, liver or kidney cancer. The CDR3 is CASSLLWTLFCVVEQFF. The CDR3 DNA reads TGTGCCAGCAGCCTACTCTGGACCCTATTTTGTGTGGTGGAGCAGTTCTTC.